The text below deals with one TCR beta chain. There is no known antigen for this receptor. No much larger clonotype is one base removed from it; base qualities were not supplied. This specimen comes from a study of blood T cell repertoires in COVID-19 (dated by TCRdb to about 2020). Some background on the complete study: Samples covering the acute and convalescent phases of COVID-19 were provided by collaborators in the United States, Italy and Spain. The material from the prospective study consisted of cDNA or gDNA derived from T cells, B-cell-depleted T cells, or PBMCs. Deeply sampled blood TCRbeta repertoires from subjects exposed to, actively infected with, or recovered from COVID-19 were included in the dataset. The repertoires were released in a freely available public database intended as a resource for research on the immune response to SARS-CoV-2. The samples were drawn from two sources: the first 160 participants of the ongoing ImmuneRACE study, and 1,000 to 1,500 subjects contributed by 6 global collaborators. Nearly every sample came with metadata listing a de-identified subject ID, COVID-19 status, age in years and sex. HLA class I and class II types, where available, came from metadata supplied by the sample provider rather than from assay-based typing. On the study overall, not on this receptor specifically: The quantity of clinical and demographic metadata differed by source and by participant and was supplied without curation.

TCRbeta CDR3 regions were amplified from genomic DNA using the immunoSEQ Assay, a bias-controlled multiplex PCR. The study's processing was this. Nucleated cell counts per sample were estimated from amplification of reference gene primers within the assay. To quantify the absolute abundance of each unique TCRbeta CDR3 rearrangement, sequence reads were collapsed and filtered. For each sample, productive Simpson clonality was calculated as the square root of Simpson's diversity index over productive rearrangements. TCRdb retrieved this table from immuneACCESS and kept in-frame rearrangements only. Not all clones are present; in checked studies, unresolved V genes account for under half, and no reason is known for the remainder. V and J calls and clone size are those listed in that table; D and trimming were worked out from the DNA. Present in this sample are about 75,000 clones, about 74% of which were seen just once. The top ten constitute 2.5% to 3% of the sample.

The CDR1 and CDR2 encoded by the germline V gene (reference sequence) are DFQATT and SNEGSKA. Between the V and J ends, shortened by 3 bases and 12 bases respectively, the junction contains 15 bases. Including the terminal cysteine and phenylalanine, the CDR3 comprises 11 residues. Only CDR3 DNA is held: 33 bases, read in frame from base 1. Collaborating institutions collected whole blood in K2EDTA tubes following their own protocols. For TCRbeta analysis, collaborator samples were shipped as frozen whole blood, as isolated PBMCs, or as DNA extracted from either sample type. The receptor was derived from a human donor with acute or convalescent COVID-19. The donor label of this sample is uncertain. Rearrangement joined TRBV20-1 to TRBJ2-7; possibly the D gene is TRBD1, per 6 matching bases. The specimen sequenced was peripheral blood. The DNA sequence is given as TGCAGTGCTAGTTTGGACAGACGACCGTACTTC. Protein translation: CSASLDRRPYF.